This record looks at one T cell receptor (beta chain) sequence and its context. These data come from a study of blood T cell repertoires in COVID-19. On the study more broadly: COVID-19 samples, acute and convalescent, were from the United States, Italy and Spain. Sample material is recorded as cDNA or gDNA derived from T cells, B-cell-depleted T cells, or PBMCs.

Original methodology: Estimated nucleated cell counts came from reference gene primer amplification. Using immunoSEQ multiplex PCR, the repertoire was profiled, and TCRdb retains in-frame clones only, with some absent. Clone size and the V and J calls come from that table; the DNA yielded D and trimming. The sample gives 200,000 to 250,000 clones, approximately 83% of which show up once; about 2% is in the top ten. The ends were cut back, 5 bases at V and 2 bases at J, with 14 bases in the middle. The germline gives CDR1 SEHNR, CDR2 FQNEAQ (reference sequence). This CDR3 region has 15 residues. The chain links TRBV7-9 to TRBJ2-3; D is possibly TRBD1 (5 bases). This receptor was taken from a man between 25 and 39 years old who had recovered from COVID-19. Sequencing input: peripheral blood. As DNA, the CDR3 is TGTGCCAGCAGCACGGACAAAGGGTCCACAGATACGCAGTATTTT. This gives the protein CASSTDKGSTDTQYF.